These 14 T cell receptor beta chains originate from one sample sequenced in a study of radiation and T cells in renal cell carcinoma. TCRdb's copy holds only in-frame clones and misses some; the assay was immunoSEQ multiplex PCR. The data show fewer than 6,500 clones, 68% seen once. The treatment is: treatment-naive control, cytoreductive nephrectomy. The sequences come from tumor tissue, collected from a patient whose treatment was nephrectomy without radiotherapy. The receptor source for this set is a human donor with renal cell carcinoma.

The CDR3 DNA follows: TGTGCCAGCAGCACGGGACAGGGGATTGATCAGCCCCAGCATTTT. Protein: CASSTGQGIDQPQHF. This rearrangement joins TRBV28 to TRBJ1-5; 10 bases are a match to TRBD1. The CDR3 length is 15 residues. From germline, CDR1 is MDHEN and CDR2 SYDVKM. V shed 6 bases and J 5 bases; nucleotides not matched to a gene: 7.

The chain is built from TRBV5-1 and TRBJ2-7; D not certain. Trimming stripped 1 base from V and 1 base from J, with 9 bases between. The CDR3 totals 14 residues. Per germline, CDR1 SGHRS and CDR2 YFSETQ. The CDR3 DNA sequence: TGCGCCAGCAGCTTGAACAGCTTTTCCTACGAGCAGTACTTC. It translates to CASSLNSFSYEQYF. Full variable domain (rest looked up from reference TRBV5-1 and TRBJ2-7): KAGVTQTPRYLIKTRGQQVTLSCSPISGHRSVSWYQQTPGQGLQFLFEYFSETQRNKGNFPGRFSGRQFSNSRSEMNVSTLELGDSALYLCASSLNSFSYEQYFGPGTRLTVT.

The genes are TRBV5-6 and TRBJ2-3; D call uncertain. With 4 bases removed from V and 0 bases from J, the gap between germline ends came to 15 bases. CDR3 length: 16 amino acids. Germline V gene data show CDR1 as SGHDT and CDR2 as YYEEEE. The CDR3 sequence: CASSGPTQNSTDTQYF. The CDR3 region has the DNA TGTGCCAGCAGCGGTCCTACACAGAATAGCACAGATACGCAGTATTTT.

The gene calls are TRBV20-1 and TRBJ2-2, with unresolved D. The length of the CDR3 is 11 residues. Germline assignment: CDR1 DFQATT and CDR2 SNEGSKA (reference sequence). Trimming shortened V by 6 bases and J by 3 bases, and 5 bases separated the two germline ends. The CDR3 is CSASHTGELFF. The CDR3 nucleotides are TGCAGTGCCTCCCACACCGGGGAGCTGTTTTTT.

This clone has just a few counts. The chain combines TRBV6-4 with TRBJ2-3; a possible D gene is TRBD1 (5 bases). There are 13 residues in the CDR3. The V and J ends lost 7 bases and 5 bases respectively, with 13 bases between them. The V gene's germline CDR1 is MRHNA and CDR2 SNTAGT. CDR3 nucleotides: TGTGCCAGCACCGTACAGGACAAAGATACGCAGTATTTT. Encoded protein: CASTVQDKDTQYF.

The chain combines TRBV7-2 with TRBJ2-1, with TRBD2 matching over 11 bases. V was pared by 5 bases and J by 5 bases, with 11 bases of the junction left unmatched. CDR1 and CDR2 (germline): SGHTA, FQGNSA. The CDR3 is 17 residues long. The CDR3 reads CASSARTSGRTNNEQFF. As DNA, the CDR3 is TGTGCCAGCAGCGCCAGGACTAGCGGGCGAACTAACAATGAGCAGTTCTTC. The full variable domain, rest sourced from reference TRBV7-2 and TRBJ2-1, is GAGVSQSPSNKVTEKGKDVELRCDPISGHTALYWYRQSLGQGLEFLIYFQGNSAPDKSGLPSDRFSAERTGGSVSTLTIQRTQQEDSAVYLCASSARTSGRTNNEQFFGPGTRLTVL.

This clone has only one observation. The chain recombines TRBV10-3 with TRBJ1-3; TRBD1 matches 7 bases. The CDR3 is made up of 14 amino acids. Germline CDR1 is ENHRY and CDR2 is SYGVKD. After removal of 6 bases from V and 3 bases from J, the junction contained 5 bases not matched to a gene. The CDR3 spells CAIRDDRVGNTIYF. In nucleotides, the CDR3 is TGTGCCATCAGGGATGACAGGGTTGGAAACACCATATATTTT.

This clone was counted once. The V and J genes are TRBV9 and TRBJ1-3, with D perhaps TRBD1 (5 bases). The CDR3 spans 15 residues. The V gene's germline CDR1 is SGDLS and CDR2 YYNGEE. With 1 base removed from V and 4 bases from J, the gap between germline ends came to 12 bases. The CDR3 DNA reads as TGTGCCAGCAGCGTACAGGGCACCGCCGGAAACACCATATATTTT. It translates to CASSVQGTAGNTIYF.

The V and J genes are TRBV7-9 and TRBJ1-3; a possible D gene is TRBD1 (6 bases). Germline V gene lookup returns CDR1 SEHNR and CDR2 FQNEAQ (reference sequence). The V end was cut by 5 bases, the J end by 0 bases, with 11 bases between. CDR3 length: 15 residues. The CDR3 DNA is TGTGCCAGCAGCCAGGGGTCGCGCTCTGGAAACACCATATATTTT. Residues: CASSQGSRSGNTIYF.

The chain carries TRBV5-1 and TRBJ1-2; D gene ambiguous. CDR1 and CDR2 from the germline V gene are SGHRS and YFSETQ. Deletions cut 2 bases from V and 3 bases from J, with 8 bases between. This CDR3 has 13 amino acids. The CDR3 is CASSFDGDYGYTF. CDR3 bases: TGCGCCAGCAGCTTCGACGGCGACTATGGCTACACCTTC.

The chain uses TRBV29-1 and TRBJ2-1; tentatively, D is TRBD2 (6 bases). This CDR3 spans 13 amino acids. The V end lost 7 bases, the J end lost 6 bases, and 16 bases lay between the germline ends. CDR1 and CDR2 (germline): SQVTM, ANQGSEA. The CDR3, as DNA: TGCAGCGCGGGACTCATAGCGGCCAATGAGCAGTTCTTC. It specifies CSAGLIAANEQFF.

The chain is built from TRBV27 and TRBJ1-4, with D hard to call. CDR3 length: 13 amino acids. Germline V gene lookup returns CDR1 MNHEY and CDR2 SMNVEV (reference sequence). Trimming removed 3 bases at V and 8 bases at J, with 10 bases between. CDR3 loop: CASSFWGDEKLFF. The CDR3 coding sequence is TGTGCCAGCAGTTTTTGGGGTGACGAAAAACTGTTTTTT.

The chain links TRBV4-2 to TRBJ2-3; D not certain. Trimming left V 0 bases short and J 4 bases short, with 8 bases between. The CDR3 spans 14 residues. In germline, CDR1 is LGHNA, CDR2 YNFKEQ. The CDR3 region is CASSQEQAADTQYF. CDR3 sequence (DNA): TGTGCCAGCAGCCAAGAGCAGGCAGCAGATACGCAGTATTTT.

This sequence joins TRBV4-1 and TRBJ2-2; no firm D call. The germline CDR1 and CDR2 sequences are MGHRA and YSYEKL. This CDR3 contains 11 residues. V lost 4 bases to trimming and J lost 7 bases, with 4 bases between them. The CDR3 bases are TGCGCCAGCAGCCGTCACGGGGAGCTGTTTTTT. This sequence encodes CASSRHGELFF.